The 6 T cell receptor beta chains below were found in one sample sequenced in a study of blood T cell repertoires in COVID-19 (dated by TCRdb to the early 2020s). The library was obtained by the immunoSEQ multiplex PCR assay. The clones in this table, taken by TCRdb from immuneACCESS, are in-frame only. Not every clone is retained; where verified, under half of the shortfall comes from an unresolved V gene, and the cause of the rest is unknown. Recorded for this sample are under 95,000 clones; about four fifths of them occurred a single time. The ten top clones hold more than 2% of the sample. Sequencing input: peripheral blood. Receptors were obtained from an older woman with acute or convalescent COVID-19.

J is TRBJ2-1 and V is TRBV18; TRBD2 agrees at 7 bases. The J segment lost 12 bases and the V segment lost 4 bases, leaving 15 bases of the junction unmatched. The CDR3 has 15 amino acids. Germline V gene sequence: CDR1 KGHSH, CDR2 LQKENI. The CDR3 nucleotides read TGTGCCAGCTCACGCGTCCCGGGAAGCGGGGAGGCGCAGTTCTTC. It specifies CASSRVPGSGEAQFF.

This rearrangement joins TRBV10-1 to TRBJ1-2, with 9 nucleotides matching TRBD1. CDR1 and CDR2 from the germline V gene are WNHNN and SYGVQD (reference sequence). V shed 3 bases, J shed 12 bases, and the junction held 8 bases outside the gene matches. CDR3 size: 13 residues. The CDR3 here is CASSDGGTGNHTF. CDR3 nucleotide sequence: TGCGCCAGCAGTGATGGCGGGACAGGGAATCACACCTTC.

The V call is TRBV5-1, the J call TRBJ2-1; 7 nucleotides align to TRBD2. CDR1 SGHRS and CDR2 YFSETQ come from the germline V gene. This CDR3 is 15 amino acids long. The V segment lost 0 bases and the J segment 7 bases; nucleotides outside the gene matches: 7. The CDR3: CASSLAGTTSNEQFF. CDR3 bases: TGCGCCAGCAGCTTGGCCGGGACTACATCAAATGAGCAGTTCTTC.

The chain carries TRBV5-1 and TRBJ1-2, with TRBD1 as a possible D gene (6 bases). This CDR3 comprises 15 residues. The germline V gene encodes CDR1 SGHRS and CDR2 YFSETQ. Trimming shortened V by 0 bases and J by 7 bases, and 16 bases separated the two germline ends. CDR3 protein: CASSLVEGGSGGYTF. The CDR3 DNA reads TGCGCCAGCAGCTTGGTGGAAGGGGGAAGTGGTGGCTACACCTTC.

The CDR3 sequence is CASSLTESNQPQHF. The CDR3 coding sequence is TGTGCCAGTAGTTTAACAGAGAGCAATCAGCCCCAGCATTTT. The V gene is TRBV19, the J gene TRBJ1-5; D is undetermined. In germline, CDR1 is LNHDA, CDR2 SQIVND (reference sequence). The CDR3 spans 14 residues. Trimming stripped 5 bases from V and 1 base from J, with 9 bases between.

The chain links TRBV28 to TRBJ2-7; tentatively, D is TRBD1 (5 bases). The germline CDR1 and CDR2 sequences are MDHEN and SYDVKM. With 5 bases removed from V and 9 bases from J, the gap between germline ends came to 14 bases. The CDR3 extends over 12 amino acids. The CDR3 nucleotides read TGTGCCAGCAGTCTCAATTCCCAGGGGCAGTACTTC. Amino acid sequence: CASSLNSQGQYF.